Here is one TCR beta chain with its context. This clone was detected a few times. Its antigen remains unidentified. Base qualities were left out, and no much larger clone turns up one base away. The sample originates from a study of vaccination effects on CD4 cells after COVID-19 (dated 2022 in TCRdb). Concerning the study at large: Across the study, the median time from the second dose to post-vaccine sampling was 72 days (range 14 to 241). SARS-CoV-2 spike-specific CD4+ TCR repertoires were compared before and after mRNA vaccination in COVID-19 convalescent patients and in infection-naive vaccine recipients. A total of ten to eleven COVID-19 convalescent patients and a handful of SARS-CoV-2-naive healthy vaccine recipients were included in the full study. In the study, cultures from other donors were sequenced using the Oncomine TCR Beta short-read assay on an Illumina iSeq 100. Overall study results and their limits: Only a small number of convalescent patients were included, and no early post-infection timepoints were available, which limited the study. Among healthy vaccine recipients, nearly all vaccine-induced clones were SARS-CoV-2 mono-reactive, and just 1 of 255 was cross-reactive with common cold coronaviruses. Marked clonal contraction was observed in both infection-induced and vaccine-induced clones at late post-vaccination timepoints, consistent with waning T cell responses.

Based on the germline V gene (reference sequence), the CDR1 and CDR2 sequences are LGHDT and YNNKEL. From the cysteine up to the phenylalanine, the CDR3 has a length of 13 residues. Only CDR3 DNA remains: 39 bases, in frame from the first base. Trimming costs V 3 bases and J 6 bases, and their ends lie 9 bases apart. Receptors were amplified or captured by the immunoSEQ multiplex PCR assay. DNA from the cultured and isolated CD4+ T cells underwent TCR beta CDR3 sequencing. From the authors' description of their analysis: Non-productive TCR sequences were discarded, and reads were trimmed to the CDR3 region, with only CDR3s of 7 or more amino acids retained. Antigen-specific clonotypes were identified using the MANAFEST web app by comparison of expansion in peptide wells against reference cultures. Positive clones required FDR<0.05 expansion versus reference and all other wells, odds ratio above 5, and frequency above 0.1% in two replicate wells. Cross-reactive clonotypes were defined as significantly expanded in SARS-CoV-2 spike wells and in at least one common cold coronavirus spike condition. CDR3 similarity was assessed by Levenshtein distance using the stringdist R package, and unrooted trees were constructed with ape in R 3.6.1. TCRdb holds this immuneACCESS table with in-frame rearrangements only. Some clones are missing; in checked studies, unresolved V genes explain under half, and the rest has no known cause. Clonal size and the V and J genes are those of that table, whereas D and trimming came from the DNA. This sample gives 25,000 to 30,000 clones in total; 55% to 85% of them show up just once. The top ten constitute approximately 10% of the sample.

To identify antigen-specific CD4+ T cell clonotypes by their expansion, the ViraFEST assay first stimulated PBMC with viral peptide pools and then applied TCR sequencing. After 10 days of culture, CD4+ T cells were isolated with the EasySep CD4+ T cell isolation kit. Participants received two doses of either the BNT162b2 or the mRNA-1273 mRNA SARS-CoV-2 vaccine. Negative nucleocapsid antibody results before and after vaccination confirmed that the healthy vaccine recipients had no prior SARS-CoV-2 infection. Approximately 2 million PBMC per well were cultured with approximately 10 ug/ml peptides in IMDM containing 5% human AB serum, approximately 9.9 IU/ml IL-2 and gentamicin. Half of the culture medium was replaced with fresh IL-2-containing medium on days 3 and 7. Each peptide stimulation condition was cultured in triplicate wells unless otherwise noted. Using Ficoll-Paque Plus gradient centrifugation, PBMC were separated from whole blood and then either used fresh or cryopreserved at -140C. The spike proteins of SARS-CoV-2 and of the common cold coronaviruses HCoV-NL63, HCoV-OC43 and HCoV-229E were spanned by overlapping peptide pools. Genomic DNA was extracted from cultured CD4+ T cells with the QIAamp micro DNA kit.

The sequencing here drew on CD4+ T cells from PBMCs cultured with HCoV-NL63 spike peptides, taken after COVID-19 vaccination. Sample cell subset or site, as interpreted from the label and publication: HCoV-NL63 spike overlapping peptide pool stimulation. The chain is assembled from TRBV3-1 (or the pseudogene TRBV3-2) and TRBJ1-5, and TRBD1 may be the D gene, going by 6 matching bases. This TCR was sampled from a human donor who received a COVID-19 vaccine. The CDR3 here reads CASSHEQGQPQHF. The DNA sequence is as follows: TGTGCCAGCAGCCATGAACAGGGTCAGCCCCAGCATTTT.